The 8 T cell receptor beta chains below come from one sample, sequenced in a study of a mutant IDH1 vaccine in newly diagnosed glioma. These receptors' targets are unknown. Time point meaning: week 11, during vaccination. Topical imiquimod was applied with each vaccine dose, which held 300 ug of mutant IDH1 20-mer peptide. Clones were read by immunoSEQ multiplex PCR, and TCRdb kept only the in-frame ones, dropping some. The data show tens of thousands of clones, just under 80% seen once. Specimen: PBMCs, collected from a glioma patient whose treatment included an IDH1 peptide vaccine. Receptor source: a man aged 25-45 years with glioma.

This chain uses TRBV11-2 with TRBJ1-6, with a weak D call TRBD1 (6 bases). This CDR3 spans 14 amino acids. Trimming pared 1 base from V and 8 bases from J, leaving 9 bases between. Germline assignment: CDR1 SGHAT and CDR2 FQNNGV. CDR3 in DNA: TGTGCCAGCAGCTTAGGGACAGCCTATTCACCCCTCCACTTT. Its protein product is CASSLGTAYSPLHF. The whole variable domain, filled in from reference TRBV11-2 and TRBJ1-6, reads EAGVAQSPRYKIIEKRQSVAFWCNPISGHATLYWYQQILGQGPKLLIQFQNNGVVDDSQLPKDRFSAERLKGVDSTLKIQPAKLEDSAVYLCASSLGTAYSPLHFGNGTRLTVT.

This clone was counted between two and nine times. The chain combines TRBV4-1 with TRBJ2-1; 16 bases are a match to TRBD2. CDR3 length: 17 amino acids. Germline CDR1 reads MGHRA; CDR2 reads YSYEKL. V lost 0 bases to trimming and J lost 4 bases; unmatched junction nucleotides: 0. The CDR3 DNA reads as TGCGCCAGCAGCCAAGAGGGACTAGCGGGAGGGTACAATGAGCAGTTCTTC. Encoded protein: CASSQEGLAGGYNEQFF.

The gene calls are TRBV5-6 and TRBJ2-5, with 7 positions matching TRBD1. This CDR3 has 15 residues. The V gene end was trimmed by 2 bases and the J gene end by 1 base; junction bases not matched to a gene: 5. Germline V lookup: CDR1 SGHDT, CDR2 YYEEEE. This CDR3 reads CASSFYGTAQETQYF. As DNA, the CDR3 is TGTGCCAGCAGCTTTTATGGGACAGCCCAAGAGACCCAGTACTTC.

The rearrangement uses TRBV10-3 and TRBJ1-1; D is unresolved. Germline assignment: CDR1 ENHRY and CDR2 SYGVKD. This CDR3 region has 12 residues. Trimming shortened V by 6 bases and J by 0 bases, and 5 bases separated the two germline ends. The CDR3 DNA reads TGTGCCATCAGGGGAATGAACACTGAAGCTTTCTTT. Translation gives CAIRGMNTEAFF.

The gene calls are TRBV29-1 and TRBJ2-5; no definite D call. Germline V lookup: CDR1 SQVTM, CDR2 ANQGSEA. CDR3 length: 13 residues. Trimming took off 1 base at V and 4 bases at J, with 10 bases between the two ends. In DNA, the CDR3 is TGCAGCGTTGAAGTTACCGGTGCAGAGACCCAGTACTTC. This codes for CSVEVTGAETQYF.

The chain is built from TRBV30 and TRBJ2-1; no definite D call. CDR3 length: 13 residues. Per germline, CDR1 GTSNPN and CDR2 SVGIG (reference sequence). V was pared by 1 base and J by 0 bases, with 4 bases between. CDR3 coding DNA: TGTGCCTGGAGTGCAGTCTCCTACAATGAGCAGTTCTTC. This codes for CAWSAVSYNEQFF.

This chain joins TRBV30 and TRBJ2-7; 10 nucleotides align to TRBD2. The CDR3 loop spans 16 amino acids. Germline CDR1 reads GTSNPN; CDR2 reads SVGIG (reference sequence). The trim removed 1 base at V and 3 bases at J, leaving 9 bases unmatched. In nucleotides, the CDR3 is TGTGCCTGGAGTGATTTATACCAGCGGGGGGGCTACGAGCAGTACTTC. It codes for CAWSDLYQRGGYEQYF.

CDR3: CASSSNRGGNEQFF. Written as DNA, the CDR3 is TGTGCCAGCAGTTCCAACAGGGGAGGGAATGAGCAGTTCTTC. The chain uses TRBV27 and TRBJ2-1, with D perhaps given as TRBD1 or TRBD2 (7 bases each). CDR1 and CDR2 from the germline V gene are MNHEY and SMNVEV (reference sequence). With 4 bases removed from V and 7 bases from J, the gap between germline ends came to 14 bases. The CDR3 contains 14 residues.